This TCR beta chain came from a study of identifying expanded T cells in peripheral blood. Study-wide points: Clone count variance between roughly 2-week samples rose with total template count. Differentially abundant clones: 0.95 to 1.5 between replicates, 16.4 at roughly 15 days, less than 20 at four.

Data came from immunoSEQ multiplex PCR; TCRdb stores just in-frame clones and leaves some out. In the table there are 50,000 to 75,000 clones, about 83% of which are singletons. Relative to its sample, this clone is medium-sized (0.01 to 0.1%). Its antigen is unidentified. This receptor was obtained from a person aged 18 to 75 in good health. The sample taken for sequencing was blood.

The CDR3 reads CASSYFTTESYEQYF. CDR3 nucleotides: TGTGCCAGCAGTTACTTCACAACGGAGTCCTACGAGCAGTACTTC. The chain couples TRBV6-7 to TRBJ2-7; D remains unclear. TRBV6-7 falls under the ORF class, with uncertain function. Trimming left V 1 base short and J 1 base short, with 11 bases between. The CDR3 is 15 residues long.